This T cell receptor (beta chain) was observed in a study of cytomegalovirus exposure and HLA in healthy donors. Researchers ran the PCR with 60 Vbeta and 13 Jbeta primers. Assay used: immunoSEQ multiplex PCR; TCRdb lists only in-frame clones, some missing. Of 100,000 to 150,000 clones in the sample, under 85% were seen once. Germline values: CDR1 SGHTA, CDR2 FQGNSA. The trim removed 5 bases at V and 7 bases at J, leaving 8 bases unmatched. There are 14 residues in the CDR3. These donors counted as nominally healthy when sampled, but unrecorded immune exposures were likely. The sequence was obtained from a woman aged 50 to 60 in good health and CMV-seropositive. Material: PBMCs. The chain combines TRBV7-2 with TRBJ1-5; 7 bases align to TRBD1. CDR3 sequence: CASSPRQGKQPQHF. The CDR3, as DNA: TGTGCCAGCAGCCCGAGACAGGGAAAACAGCCCCAGCATTTT.